This record concerns one TCR beta chain sequence. Its antigen is unidentified. Two oligonucleotides, mixed equimolar, formed the beta constant-region primer covering TRBC1 and TRBC2. The ligated cDNA underwent four PCR rounds using SP2 and nested alpha and beta constant-region primers. In TCRdb, the UMI-ligation and nested PCR reads were re-called with MiXCR into one record per CDR3 protein. The profile shows 15,000 to 20,000 distinct CDR3 sequences, around 9% of them singletons. After the first PCR, alpha and beta chain libraries were processed separately. CDR1 MDHEN and CDR2 SYDVKM come from the germline V gene. The V end was cut by 3 bases, the J end by 2 bases, with 26 bases between. This CDR3 contains 20 residues. The data are from a study of naive and memory T cell subsets. Study-level results: Over 95% of naive TCR sequences appeared only once after error correction, unlike memory subsets. The power law exponent of TCR abundance differed between naive and memory cells. Each distinct alpha or beta sequence counts as one clonotype.

Sequenced material: central memory CD8+ T cells from blood. This TCR was sampled from a human donor in good health. This chain joins TRBV28 and TRBJ1-5, with TRBD1 as a possible D gene (5 bases). CDR3 in DNA: TGTGCCAGCAGTTTCCCATTGGTCAGGGAAATATTCGGCGGCAATCAGCCCCAGCATTTT. Translation: CASSFPLVREIFGGNQPQHF.